Below are 4 T cell receptor beta chains sequenced from a single sample in a study of memory CD4+ T cells and cytomegalovirus serostatus. Some clones are missing from TCRdb's copy, which holds only in-frame ones; the method was immunoSEQ multiplex PCR. The table shows 48,000 or so clones, with about three quarters occurring only once. Single viable CD3+CD4+CD8-CD45RO+ cells were sorted as the memory CD4+ T cells. Input material: memory CD4+ T cells from blood. The receptors originated from an adult in good health and CMV-seronegative.

This chain connects TRBV2 to TRBJ1-5; 8 positions match TRBD1. This CDR3 has 15 residues. The V gene end was trimmed by 9 bases and the J gene end by 4 bases; junction bases not matched to a gene: 11. Germline CDR1 and CDR2: SNHLY and FYNNEI. CDR3 in DNA: TGTGCCAGTTCCGGGACAGGAAAGGGGAATCAGCCCCAGCATTTT. Protein product: CASSGTGKGNQPQHF.

As concerns this clone: This same CDR3 is encoded by further DNA sequences in the sample. The V call is TRBV28, the J call TRBJ1-5, with 7 bases that match TRBD1. CDR1 and CDR2 from the germline V gene are MDHEN and SYDVKM. Losses at the gene ends were 2 bases for V and 4 bases for J; bases not matched to a gene: 5. The CDR3 covers 15 residues. This CDR3 is CASSLKGAYNQPQHF. The CDR3 DNA is TGTGCCAGCAGTTTAAAGGGGGCGTATAATCAGCCCCAGCATTTT. Drawing the rest from reference TRBV28 and TRBJ1-5, the complete variable domain is DVKVTQSSRYLVKRTGEKVFLECVQDMDHENMFWYRQDPGLGLRLIYFSYDVKMKEKGDIPEGYSVSREKKERFSLILESASTNQTSMYLCASSLKGAYNQPQHFGDGTRLSIL.

V is TRBV2 and J is TRBJ1-1, with D unclear. The CDR3 extends over 13 amino acids. Germline CDR1 is SNHLY and CDR2 is FYNNEI. The V end was cut by 7 bases, the J end by 0 bases, with 9 bases between. CDR3 DNA sequence: TGTGCCAGCACCAGGCTGATGAACACTGAAGCTTTCTTT. It encodes CASTRLMNTEAFF.

The chain has TRBV2 and TRBJ2-7; 10 bases align to TRBD2. V shed 2 bases, J shed 3 bases, and the junction held 1 base outside the gene matches. From germline, CDR1 is SNHLY and CDR2 FYNNEI. The CDR3 is 14 amino acids. CDR3 DNA sequence: TGTGCCAGCAGTGAACTAGCGGGAGTCTACGAGCAGTACTTC. Amino acids: CASSELAGVYEQYF.